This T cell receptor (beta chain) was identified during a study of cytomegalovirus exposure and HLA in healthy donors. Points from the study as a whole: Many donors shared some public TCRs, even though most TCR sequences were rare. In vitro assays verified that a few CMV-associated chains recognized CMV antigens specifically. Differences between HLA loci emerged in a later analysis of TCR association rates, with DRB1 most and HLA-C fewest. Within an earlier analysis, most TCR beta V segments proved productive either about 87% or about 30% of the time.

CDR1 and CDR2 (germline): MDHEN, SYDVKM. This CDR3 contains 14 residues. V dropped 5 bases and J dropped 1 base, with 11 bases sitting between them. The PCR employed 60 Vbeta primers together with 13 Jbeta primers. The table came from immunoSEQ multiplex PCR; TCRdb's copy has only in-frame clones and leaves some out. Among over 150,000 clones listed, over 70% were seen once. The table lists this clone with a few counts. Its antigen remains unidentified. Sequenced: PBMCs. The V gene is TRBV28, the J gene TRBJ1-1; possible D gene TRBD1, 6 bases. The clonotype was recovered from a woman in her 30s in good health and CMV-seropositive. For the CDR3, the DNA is TGTGCCAGCAGTCTAGGGACACAGAACACTGAAGCTTTCTTT. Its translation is CASSLGTQNTEAFF.